Following are 10 T cell receptor beta chains from one sample sequenced in a study of blood T cells in healthy people across ages. A J-beta primer mix and a sample-barcoded 5' primer were used in a second PCR of roughly 6 to 11 cycles. One entry per CDR3 protein, called by TCRdb with MiXCR from the 5' RACE reads. The sample has roughly 700,000 distinct CDR3 sequences; about 32% are singletons. Sequencing was performed on blood. The source of these receptors is a woman aged 80 or over in good health.

This clonotype was counted a single time. The J gene is TRBJ2-3, the V gene TRBV12-3 or TRBV12-4; 7 bases fit TRBD2. CDR3 length equals 14 residues. The junction had 9 bases not matched to a gene; V was cut back by 6 bases and J by 6 bases. The CDR3 region is CASRRLAVEDTQYF. The CDR3, as DNA: TGTGCCAGCAGACGACTAGCAGTTGAGGATACGCAGTATTTT.

A word on this clonotype: This may come from a read error, since a much larger clone is one base off. V is TRBV27 and J is TRBJ2-7; 8 nucleotides agree with TRBD1. With V trimmed by 6 bases and J by 7 bases, 8 bases remained unmatched. The CDR3 spans 13 residues. Germline CDR1 MNHEY, CDR2 SMNVEV (reference sequence). Written as DNA, the CDR3 is TGTGCCAGCAGGAGACAGGGGTACAATGAGCAGTACTTC. The encoded protein is CASRRQGYNEQYF.

In this sample, this clonotype turned up once. The chain uses TRBV7-9 and TRBJ2-5, with D tentatively TRBD1 (6 bases). The CDR3 extends over 15 amino acids. The ends were cut back, 5 bases at V and 2 bases at J, with 15 bases in the middle. Germline-derived CDR1 and CDR2 are SEHNR and FQNEAQ (reference sequence). The CDR3 loop is CASSRIRQAQETQYF. In DNA form, the CDR3 reads TGTGCCAGCAGCCGGATCCGACAGGCGCAAGAGACCCAGTACTTC. Full variable domain (rest looked up from reference TRBV7-9 and TRBJ2-5): DTGVSQNPRHKITKRGQNVTFRCDPISEHNRLYWYRQTLGQGPEFLTYFQNEAQLEKSRLLSDRFSAERPKGSFSTLEIQRTEQGDSAMYLCASSRIRQAQETQYFGPGTRLLVL.

The V call is TRBV5-1, the J call TRBJ2-4; 9 bases are shared with TRBD2. Trimming removed 3 bases from V and 5 bases from J; junction bases left unmatched: 21. In germline, CDR1 is SGHRS, CDR2 YFSETQ. This CDR3 is built from 20 residues. The chain's CDR3 is CASSYSRTSGPIGPENIQYF. The CDR3 coding sequence is TGCGCCAGCAGCTACTCACGCACTAGCGGGCCAATCGGGCCCGAAAACATTCAGTACTTC.

On this clonotype: Being one base from a much bigger clone, this may be a read error. The CDR3 bases are TGCAGTGCTGGAGATCCCACGGACCACTATGGCTACACCTTC. This translates into CSAGDPTDHYGYTF. J is TRBJ1-2 and V is TRBV20-1; no clear D. CDR3 size: 14 residues. CDR1 is DFQATT, CDR2 SNEGSKA, per germline (reference sequence).

At least ten counts were recorded for this clonotype. The V call is TRBV27, the J call TRBJ1-5; D may be TRBD1 (6 bases). Trimming shortened V by 7 bases and J by 3 bases, and 19 bases separated the two germline ends. In germline, CDR1 is MNHEY, CDR2 SMNVEV (reference sequence). The CDR3 sequence is 16 residues long. This chain's CDR3 is CASIYPWGQVNQPQHF. CDR3 sequence (DNA): TGTGCCAGCATATACCCCTGGGGGCAGGTCAATCAGCCCCAGCATTTT.

This clonotype was detected ten times or more. This rearrangement joins TRBV6-2 or TRBV6-3 to TRBJ2-7, with 7 positions matching TRBD1. CDR1 and CDR2 from the germline V gene are MNHEY and SVGEGT. V was clipped by 6 bases and J by 3 bases; unmatched bases: 8. The CDR3 is made up of 14 amino acids. The CDR3 is CASRKTGVNYEQYF. Here the CDR3 DNA reads TGTGCCAGCAGAAAAACAGGGGTCAACTACGAGCAGTACTTC.

This clonotype occurred once. The germline gene is not matched at one end of the junction; a read error may be the cause. The chain joins TRBV5-1 to TRBJ1-4; TRBD1 matches 11 bases. Germline-derived CDR1 and CDR2 are SGHRS and YFSETQ. The CDR3 sequence is 18 residues long. The CDR3, as DNA: TGCGCCAGCAGCGCCGGACAGGGGGCTTTTGCAACTAATGAAAAACCGTTTTTT. Translated, it gives CASSAGQGAFATNEKPFF.

This clonotype appeared many times. This rearrangement joins TRBV10-3 to TRBJ2-2; D possibly corresponds to TRBD2 (5 bases). CDR3 length equals 15 residues. Trimming removed 3 bases from V and 2 bases from J, with 10 bases in between. The V gene's germline CDR1 is ENHRY and CDR2 SYGVKD. CDR3 sequence reads: CAISDRRDNTGELFF. The DNA of the CDR3 is TGTGCCATCAGTGATCGACGGGATAACACCGGGGAGCTGTTTTTT.

Comment on this clonotype: Sequence at one end of the junction differs from germline and may be a read error. This chain connects TRBV12-3 or TRBV12-4 to TRBJ2-3; TRBD2 might be the D (6 bases). CDR3 length: 14 amino acids. CDR3 sequence (DNA): TGTGCCAGCAGTTTACTAGCGAAGTCAGATGCGCAGTATTTT. Translating it yields CASSLLAKSDAQYF.